The 20 T cell receptor beta chains below come from one sample, sequenced in a study of identical twins. TCRdb re-analysed the 5' RACE reads in MiXCR, keeping a single row per CDR3 protein. The sample lists 1.5 million to 2 million distinct CDR3 sequences, about 32% occurring once. Sequenced: cord blood. The receptors derive from a newborn girl in good health.

Concerning this clonotype itself: Just one base apart from a much larger clone, this may be a read error. The J gene is TRBJ2-7, the V gene TRBV12-3 or TRBV12-4, with TRBD2 matching 7 bases. The CDR3 consists of 13 residues. Here the CDR3 reads CASSLTSSDERYF. The DNA for the CDR3 is TGTGCCAGCAGTTTGACTAGCAGCGACGAGCGGTACTTC.

A few counts support this clonotype. The chain employs TRBV5-5 and TRBJ1-1; D is perhaps TRBD1 (6 bases). The CDR3 is 13 residues long. Germline assignment: CDR1 SGHKS and CDR2 YYEKEE (reference sequence). V was pared by 2 bases and J by 11 bases, with 16 bases between. The CDR3 nucleotides read TGTGCCAGCAGCTTCTTACAGGGATTCGAGGCTTTCTTT. Its protein is CASSFLQGFEAFF.

This chain uses TRBV20-1 with TRBJ1-1; maybe TRBD1 (5 bases). This CDR3 region has 15 residues. Trimming stripped 3 bases from V and 0 bases from J, with 14 bases between. Germline lookup yields CDR1 DFQATT and CDR2 SNEGSKA (reference sequence). In nucleotides, the CDR3 is TGCAGTGCTAGGGCGGGACGGATAATGAACACTGAAGCTTTCTTT. Residues: CSARAGRIMNTEAFF.

The CDR3 sequence: CASSVALGGSGNTIYF. In DNA form, the CDR3 reads TGTGCCAGCAGCGTAGCCCTAGGGGGCTCTGGAAACACCATATATTTT. The rearrangement links TRBV9 to TRBJ1-3, with D perhaps TRBD1 (6 bases). This CDR3 has 16 residues. The germline gives CDR1 SGDLS, CDR2 YYNGEE. V was clipped by 0 bases and J by 0 bases, with 10 bases between them.

This chain uses TRBV20-1 with TRBJ1-2; the match to TRBD1 covers 8 bases. The CDR3 is 13 amino acids. With 3 bases clipped from V and 4 bases from J, the junction kept 4 bases outside the gene matches. Looked up from germline, CDR1 is DFQATT and CDR2 is SNEGSKA (reference sequence). CDR3 in amino acids: CSASGQGGYGYTF. The CDR3 DNA follows: TGCAGTGCTAGTGGACAGGGAGGCTATGGCTACACCTTC.

This chain joins TRBV27 and TRBJ2-7; tentatively, D is TRBD1 (6 bases). The CDR3 covers 13 residues. V was trimmed by 8 bases and J by 4 bases, leaving 15 bases between them. Germline assignment: CDR1 MNHEY and CDR2 SMNVEV (reference sequence). The CDR3 coding sequence is TGTGCCAGCGGGAGACAGGTTGGGTACGAGCAGTACTTC. It specifies CASGRQVGYEQYF.

This chain connects TRBV7-2 to TRBJ1-2; D is perhaps TRBD1 (6 bases). The CDR3 is made up of 14 amino acids. Trimming removed 5 bases from V and 3 bases from J, with 13 bases in between. Per germline, CDR1 SGHTA and CDR2 FQGNSA. The DNA of the CDR3 is TGTGCCAGCAGCCCATGGACAGACCACTATGGCTACACCTTC. Translating gives CASSPWTDHYGYTF.

The gene calls are TRBV7-2 and TRBJ1-5, with TRBD1 identical over 8 bases. The V gene's germline CDR1 is SGHTA and CDR2 FQGNSA. V lost 1 base, J lost 3 bases, and 5 bases stayed unmatched. CDR3 length equals 16 residues. CDR3 DNA sequence: TGTGCCAGCAGCTTAGTGGGACAGGCCATCAATCAGCCCCAGCATTTT. Its translation: CASSLVGQAINQPQHF.

The chain carries TRBV4-2 and TRBJ1-5; 9 bases are a match to TRBD1. The germline V gene encodes CDR1 LGHNA and CDR2 YNFKEQ. Unmatched junction bases numbered 13, after V lost 4 bases and J lost 9 bases. This CDR3 is built from 16 residues. This chain's CDR3 is CASSLAPGTGLSPQHF. In nucleotides, the CDR3 is TGTGCCAGCAGCCTCGCCCCCGGGACAGGGCTATCGCCCCAGCATTTT.

There are a few counts of this clonotype. The chain recombines TRBV20-1 with TRBJ2-7, with D tentatively TRBD1 (6 bases). Germline V gives CDR1 DFQATT, CDR2 SNEGSKA (reference sequence). Between the trimmed V and J ends, which lost 6 bases and 0 bases, there was a span of 18 bases. The CDR3 runs to 15 residues. The CDR3, as DNA: TGCAGTGCATCGCCCCCCGACAGGTACTCCTACGAGCAGTACTTC. Encoded protein: CSASPPDRYSYEQYF.

This clonotype was found a few times. This chain links TRBV20-1 with TRBJ2-5; tentatively, D is TRBD1 (6 bases). V was pared by 5 bases and J by 5 bases, with 18 bases between. Germline CDR1 DFQATT, CDR2 SNEGSKA (reference sequence). The CDR3 extends over 14 amino acids. The CDR3 region is CSAQTPRGIETQYF. The CDR3, as DNA: TGCAGTGCTCAGACCCCAAGGGGGATTGAGACCCAGTACTTC.

This clonotype was seen more than once but under ten times. The CDR3 spells CASSQDPRGSGANVLTF. Written as DNA, the CDR3 is TGTGCCAGCAGCCAAGATCCCAGGGGGTCTGGGGCCAACGTCCTGACTTTC. This chain joins TRBV3-1 and TRBJ2-6, with 7 positions matching TRBD1. The CDR3 is 17 residues long. The J segment lost 1 base and the V segment lost 0 bases, leaving 3 bases of the junction unmatched. CDR1 LGHDT and CDR2 YNNKEL come from the germline V gene (reference sequence).

This clonotype turned up a few times. The chain employs TRBV10-3 and TRBJ1-1; D unclear. Per germline, CDR1 ENHRY and CDR2 SYGVKD. Trimming removed 4 bases at V and 3 bases at J, with 6 bases between. This CDR3 is built from 12 residues. The CDR3 bases are TGTGCCATCAGTGGACCGTACACTGAAGCTTTCTTT. It yields the protein CAISGPYTEAFF.

This clonotype was seen only a few times. This chain links TRBV9 with TRBJ2-5; 7 bases map to TRBD1. This CDR3 is 17 amino acids long. The J segment lost 2 bases and the V segment lost 3 bases, leaving 13 bases of the junction unmatched. Per the germline V gene, CDR1 is SGDLS and CDR2 is YYNGEE. The CDR3 spells CASSANTGAHAQETQYF. The CDR3 DNA is TGTGCCAGCAGCGCGAACACAGGGGCCCATGCTCAAGAGACCCAGTACTTC.

The J gene is TRBJ2-2, the V gene TRBV18, with D maybe TRBD1 (6 bases). Germline V gene sequence: CDR1 KGHSH, CDR2 LQKENI. The CDR3 is 14 residues long. V shed 9 bases and J shed 4 bases, with 15 bases lying between them. The CDR3 is CASRERGSTGELFF. The CDR3 nucleotides are TGTGCCAGTCGTGAAAGGGGGTCCACCGGGGAGCTGTTTTTT.

In this sample, this clonotype turned up a few times. J is TRBJ2-7 and V is TRBV6-1, with no clear D. The germline V gene has CDR1 MNHNS and CDR2 SASEGT. The CDR3 loop spans 13 amino acids. V was cut by 6 bases and J by 0 bases, with 9 bases left in between. This CDR3 is CASRAQSSYEQYF. CDR3 bases: TGTGCCAGCAGGGCACAGAGCTCCTACGAGCAGTACTTC.

This clonotype came up a few times. The genes are TRBV27 and TRBJ2-7; D uncertain. Germline CDR1 is MNHEY and CDR2 is SMNVEV (reference sequence). V shed 1 base and J shed 2 bases, with 6 bases lying between them. CDR3 length equals 13 residues. The CDR3 sequence is CASSLYLAYEQYF. DNA of the CDR3: TGTGCCAGCAGTTTATATCTGGCCTACGAGCAGTACTTC.

The chain is built from TRBV9 and TRBJ2-1; no clear D. The CDR3 has 17 amino acids. CDR1 SGDLS and CDR2 YYNGEE come from the germline V gene. Trimming shortened V by 0 bases and J by 0 bases, and 13 bases separated the two germline ends. CDR3 residues: CASSVAGTATSYNEQFF. The CDR3, as DNA: TGTGCCAGCAGCGTAGCCGGTACCGCGACCTCCTACAATGAGCAGTTCTTC.

This clonotype was detected a few times. The V and J genes are TRBV29-1 and TRBJ1-2; maybe TRBD1 (6 bases). This CDR3 is built from 13 residues. Germline V CDR1 and CDR2: SQVTM, ANQGSEA. The chain's CDR3 is CRKTGRSYYGYTF. The CDR3 DNA is TGCAGGAAAACAGGGCGAAGTTACTATGGCTACACCTTC.

As to this clonotype: Sequence at one end of the junction differs from germline and may be a read error. J is TRBJ2-1 and V is TRBV28; 8 nucleotides line up with TRBD2. Germline V gives CDR1 MDHEN, CDR2 SYDVKM. The CDR3 covers 16 residues. CDR3 DNA sequence: TGTGCCAACAGTTGGCCCCAGCGGGAGATAGACAATGAGCAGTTCTTC. This sequence encodes CANSWPQREIDNEQFF.